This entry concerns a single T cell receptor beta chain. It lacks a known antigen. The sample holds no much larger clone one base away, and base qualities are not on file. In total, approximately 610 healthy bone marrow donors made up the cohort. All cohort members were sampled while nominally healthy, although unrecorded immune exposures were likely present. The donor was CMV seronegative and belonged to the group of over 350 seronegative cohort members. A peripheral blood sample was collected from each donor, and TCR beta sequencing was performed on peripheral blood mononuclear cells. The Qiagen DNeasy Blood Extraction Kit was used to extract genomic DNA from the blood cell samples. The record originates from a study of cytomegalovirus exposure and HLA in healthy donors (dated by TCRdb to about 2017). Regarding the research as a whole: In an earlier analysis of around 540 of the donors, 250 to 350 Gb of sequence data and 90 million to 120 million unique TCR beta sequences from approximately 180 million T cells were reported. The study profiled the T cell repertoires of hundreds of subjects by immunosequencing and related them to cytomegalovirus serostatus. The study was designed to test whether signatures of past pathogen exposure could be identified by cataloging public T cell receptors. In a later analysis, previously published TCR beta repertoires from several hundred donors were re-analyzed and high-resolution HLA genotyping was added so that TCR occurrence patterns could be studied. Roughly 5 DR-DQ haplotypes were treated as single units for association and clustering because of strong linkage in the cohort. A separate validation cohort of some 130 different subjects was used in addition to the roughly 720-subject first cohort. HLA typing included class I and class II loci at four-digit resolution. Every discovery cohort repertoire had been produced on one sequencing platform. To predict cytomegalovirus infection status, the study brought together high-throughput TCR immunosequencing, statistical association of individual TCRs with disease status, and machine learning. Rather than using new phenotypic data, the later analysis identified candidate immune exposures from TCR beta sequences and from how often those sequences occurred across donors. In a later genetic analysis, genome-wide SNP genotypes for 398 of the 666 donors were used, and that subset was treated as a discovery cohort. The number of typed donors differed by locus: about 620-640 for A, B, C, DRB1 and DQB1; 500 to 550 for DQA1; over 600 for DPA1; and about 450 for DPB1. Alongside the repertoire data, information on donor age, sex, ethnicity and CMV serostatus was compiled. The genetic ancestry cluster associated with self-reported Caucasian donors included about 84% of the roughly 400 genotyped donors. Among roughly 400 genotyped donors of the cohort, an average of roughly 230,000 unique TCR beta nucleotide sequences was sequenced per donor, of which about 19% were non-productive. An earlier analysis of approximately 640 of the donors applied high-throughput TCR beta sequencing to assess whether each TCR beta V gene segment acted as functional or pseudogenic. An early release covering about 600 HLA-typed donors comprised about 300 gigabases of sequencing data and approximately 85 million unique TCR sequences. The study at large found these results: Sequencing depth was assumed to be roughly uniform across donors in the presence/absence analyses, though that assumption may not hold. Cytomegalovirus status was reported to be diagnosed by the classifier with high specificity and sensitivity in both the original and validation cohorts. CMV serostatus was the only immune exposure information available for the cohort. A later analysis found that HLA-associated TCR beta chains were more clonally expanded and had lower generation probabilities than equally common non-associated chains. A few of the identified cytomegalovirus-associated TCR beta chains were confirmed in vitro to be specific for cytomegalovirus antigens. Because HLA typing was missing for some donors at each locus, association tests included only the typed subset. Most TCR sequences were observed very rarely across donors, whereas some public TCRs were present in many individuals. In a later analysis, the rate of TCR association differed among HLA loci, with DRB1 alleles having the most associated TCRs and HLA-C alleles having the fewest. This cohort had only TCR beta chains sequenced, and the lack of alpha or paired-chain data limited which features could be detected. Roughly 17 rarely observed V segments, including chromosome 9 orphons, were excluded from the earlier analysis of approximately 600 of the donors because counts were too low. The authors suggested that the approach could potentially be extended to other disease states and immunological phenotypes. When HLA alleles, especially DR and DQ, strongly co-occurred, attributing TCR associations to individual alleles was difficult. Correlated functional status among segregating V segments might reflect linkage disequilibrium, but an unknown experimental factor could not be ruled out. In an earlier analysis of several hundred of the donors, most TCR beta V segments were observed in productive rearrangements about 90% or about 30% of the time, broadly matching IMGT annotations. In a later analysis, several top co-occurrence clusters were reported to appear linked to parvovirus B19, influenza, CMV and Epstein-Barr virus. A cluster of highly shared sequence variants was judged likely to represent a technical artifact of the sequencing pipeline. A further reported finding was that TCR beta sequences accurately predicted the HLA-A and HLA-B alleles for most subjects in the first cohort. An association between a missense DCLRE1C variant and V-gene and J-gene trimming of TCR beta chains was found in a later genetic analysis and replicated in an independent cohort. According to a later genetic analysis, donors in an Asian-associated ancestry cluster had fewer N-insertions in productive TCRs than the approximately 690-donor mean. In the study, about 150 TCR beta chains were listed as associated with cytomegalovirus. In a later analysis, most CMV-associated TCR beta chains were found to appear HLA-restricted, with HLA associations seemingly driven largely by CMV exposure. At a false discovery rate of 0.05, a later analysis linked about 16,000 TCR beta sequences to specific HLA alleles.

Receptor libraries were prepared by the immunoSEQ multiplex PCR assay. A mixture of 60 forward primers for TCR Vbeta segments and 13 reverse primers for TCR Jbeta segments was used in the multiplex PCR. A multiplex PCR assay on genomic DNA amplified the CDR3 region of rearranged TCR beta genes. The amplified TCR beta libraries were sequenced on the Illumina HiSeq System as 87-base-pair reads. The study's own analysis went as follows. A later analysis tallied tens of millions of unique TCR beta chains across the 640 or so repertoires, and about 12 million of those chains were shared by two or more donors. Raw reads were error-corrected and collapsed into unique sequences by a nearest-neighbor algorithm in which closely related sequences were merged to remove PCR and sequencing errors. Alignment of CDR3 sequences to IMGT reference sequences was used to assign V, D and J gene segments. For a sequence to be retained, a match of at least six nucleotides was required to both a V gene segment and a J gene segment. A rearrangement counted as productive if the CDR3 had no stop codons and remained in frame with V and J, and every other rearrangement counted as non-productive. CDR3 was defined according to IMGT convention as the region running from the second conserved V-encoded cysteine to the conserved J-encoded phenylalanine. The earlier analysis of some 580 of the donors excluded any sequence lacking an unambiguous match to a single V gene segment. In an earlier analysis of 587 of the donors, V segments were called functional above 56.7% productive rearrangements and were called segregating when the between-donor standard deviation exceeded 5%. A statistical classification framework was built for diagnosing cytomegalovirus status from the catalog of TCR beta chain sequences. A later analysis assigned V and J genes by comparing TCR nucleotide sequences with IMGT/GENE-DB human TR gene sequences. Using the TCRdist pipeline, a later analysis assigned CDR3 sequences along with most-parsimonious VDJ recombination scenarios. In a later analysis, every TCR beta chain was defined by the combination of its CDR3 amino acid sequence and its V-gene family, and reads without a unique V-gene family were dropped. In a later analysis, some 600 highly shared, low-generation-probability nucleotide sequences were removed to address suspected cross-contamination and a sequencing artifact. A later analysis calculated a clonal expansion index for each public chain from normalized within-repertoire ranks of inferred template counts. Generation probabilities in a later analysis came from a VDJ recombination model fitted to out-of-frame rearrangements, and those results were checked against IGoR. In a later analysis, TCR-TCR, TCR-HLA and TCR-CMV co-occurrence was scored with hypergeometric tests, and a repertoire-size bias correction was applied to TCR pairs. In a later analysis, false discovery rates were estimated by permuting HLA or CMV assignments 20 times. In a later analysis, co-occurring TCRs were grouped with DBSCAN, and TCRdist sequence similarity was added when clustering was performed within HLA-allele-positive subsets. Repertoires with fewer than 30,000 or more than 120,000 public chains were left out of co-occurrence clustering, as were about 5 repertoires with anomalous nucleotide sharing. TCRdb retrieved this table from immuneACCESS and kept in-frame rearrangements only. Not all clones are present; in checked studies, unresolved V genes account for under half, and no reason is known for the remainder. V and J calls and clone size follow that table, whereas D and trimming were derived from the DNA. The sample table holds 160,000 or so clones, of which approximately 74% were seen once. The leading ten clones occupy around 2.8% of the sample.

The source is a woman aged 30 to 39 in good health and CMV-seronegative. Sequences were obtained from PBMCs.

The DNA reads as follows: TGTGCCAGTAAGAACGCAGGGTGGGCTTTCTTT. This codes for CASKNAGWAFF. Recombination linked TRBV6-6 to TRBJ1-1, and TRBD1 may be the D gene, going by 5 matching bases. From the cysteine up to the phenylalanine, the CDR3 has a length of 11 residues. Only the CDR3 DNA is retained, 33 bases long and in frame from the first base. Based on the germline V gene (reference sequence), the CDR1 and CDR2 sequences are MNHNY and SVGAGI. V drops 9 bases and J drops 11 bases, leaving 16 bases in between.